Following are 2 T cell receptor beta chains from one sample sequenced in a study of T cells in localized non-small cell lung cancer. Sequencing was performed with immunoSEQ multiplex PCR; in TCRdb, only in-frame clones are kept and a portion is missing. This repertoire shows 25,000 or so clones, 85% to 90% found once; its top ten account for 5.5% to 7.5%. The sequencing used PBMCs, collected before any cancer treatment. These receptors all come from a man aged 35 to 69 with stage II lung adenocarcinoma.

This CDR3 reads CASIRGYYGYTF. Here the CDR3 DNA reads TGTGCCAGCATCAGGGGTTACTATGGCTACACCTTC. This rearrangement joins TRBV6-1 to TRBJ1-2; D is possibly TRBD1 (6 bases). The CDR3 has 12 amino acids. The germline gives CDR1 MNHNS, CDR2 SASEGT. V shed 7 bases and J shed 3 bases, with 9 bases lying between them.

The chain has TRBV2 and TRBJ2-1; 8 bases fit TRBD1. CDR1 and CDR2 from the germline V gene are SNHLY and FYNNEI. The CDR3 covers 16 residues. With V trimmed by 7 bases and J by 7 bases, 15 bases remained unmatched. In nucleotides, the CDR3 is TGTGCCAGCATTAAGCGGTCAGGGGGCTTGATGAATGAGCAGTTCTTC. Translation: CASIKRSGGLMNEQFF.